Listed below are T cell receptor beta chains from one sample, sequenced in a study of blood T cell repertoires in COVID-19. TCRdb's table, derived via immunoSEQ multiplex PCR, lists solely in-frame clones and lacks some. The sample lists approximately 160,000 clones, 70% to 90% occurring once. Specimen: peripheral blood. Receptors originate from a man aged 35-49 years who had recovered from COVID-19. Each CDR3 is given with its conserved first and last residue. A D gene is named only where the DNA matches it firmly. Clone size is not always given. Where it is, it says once, few, many or a class for expanded clones.

v_call: TRBV7-9
j_call: TRBJ2-2
d_call: TRBD2
clone_size: -
cdr3_aa: CASRPPTSGNTGELFF
cdr3_nt: TGTGCCAGCAGACCCCCGACTAGCGGAAACACCGGGGAGCTGTTTTTT

v_call: TRBV2
j_call: TRBJ2-5
d_call: TRBD1
clone_size: -
cdr3_aa: CASSDRAQGAKETQYF
cdr3_nt: TGTGCCAGCAGTGATCGCGCACAGGGGGCTAAAGAGACCCAGTACTTC

v_call: TRBV4-3
j_call: TRBJ2-1
d_call: TRBD2
clone_size: -
cdr3_aa: CASSPERGGWYNEQFF
cdr3_nt: TGCGCCAGCAGCCCCGAGCGGGGGGGCTGGTACAATGAGCAGTTCTTC

v_call: TRBV9
j_call: TRBJ2-7
d_call: -
clone_size: -
cdr3_aa: CASSVGTTRDEQYF
cdr3_nt: TGTGCCAGCAGCGTAGGTACAACCAGGGACGAGCAGTACTTC

v_call: TRBV19
j_call: TRBJ1-6
d_call: TRBD1
clone_size: -
cdr3_aa: CASQQGANSPLHF
cdr3_nt: TGTGCCAGTCAACAGGGGGCCAATTCACCCCTCCACTTT

v_call: TRBV19
j_call: TRBJ1-1
d_call: -
clone_size: -
cdr3_aa: CASGDTEAFF
cdr3_nt: TGTGCCAGTGGAGACACTGAAGCTTTCTTT

v_call: TRBV28
j_call: TRBJ2-7
d_call: TRBD1
clone_size: -
cdr3_aa: CASNPPGQGTDEQYF
cdr3_nt: TGTGCCAGCAACCCACCGGGACAGGGAACGGACGAGCAGTACTTC

v_call: TRBV7-9
j_call: TRBJ1-5
d_call: -
clone_size: -
cdr3_aa: CASSFPSAGPHQPQHF
cdr3_nt: TGTGCCAGCAGCTTTCCGTCGGCGGGGCCTCATCAGCCCCAGCATTTT

v_call: TRBV6-4
j_call: TRBJ2-3
d_call: TRBD2
clone_size: once
cdr3_aa: CASSRTSVTDTQYF
cdr3_nt: TGTGCCAGCAGTCGGACTAGCGTTACAGATACGCAGTATTTT

v_call: TRBV11-3
j_call: TRBJ2-1
d_call: -
clone_size: -
cdr3_aa: CASSSWLTPSDEQFF
cdr3_nt: TGTGCCAGCAGCTCGTGGCTAACCCCCAGCGATGAGCAGTTCTTC

v_call: TRBV6-6
j_call: TRBJ2-1
d_call: -
clone_size: -
cdr3_aa: CASSLSRTANEQFF
cdr3_nt: TGTGCCAGCAGTTTATCCCGTACTGCCAATGAGCAGTTCTTC

v_call: TRBV28
j_call: TRBJ2-5
d_call: TRBD2
clone_size: -
cdr3_aa: CASSLYTSVFETQYF
cdr3_nt: TGTGCCAGCAGTTTATACACTAGCGTTTTCGAGACCCAGTACTTC

v_call: TRBV7-9
j_call: TRBJ2-3
d_call: -
clone_size: -
cdr3_aa: CASSLPPGVDTQYF
cdr3_nt: TGTGCCAGCAGCCTTCCCCCGGGGGTAGATACGCAGTATTTT

v_call: TRBV19
j_call: TRBJ2-7
d_call: -
clone_size: once
cdr3_aa: CATTGSGVGEQYF
cdr3_nt: TGTGCCACGACCGGGTCAGGGGTCGGCGAGCAGTACTTC

v_call: TRBV30
j_call: TRBJ2-7
d_call: TRBD2
clone_size: -
cdr3_aa: CAWISGGLGEQYF
cdr3_nt: TGTGCCTGGATTAGCGGGGGTTTGGGCGAGCAGTACTTC

v_call: TRBV9
j_call: TRBJ2-7
d_call: TRBD2
clone_size: -
cdr3_aa: CASSVDAGLAINEQYF
cdr3_nt: TGTGCCAGCAGCGTAGACGCGGGACTAGCAATTAACGAGCAGTACTTC

v_call: TRBV9
j_call: TRBJ2-5
d_call: TRBD2
clone_size: -
cdr3_aa: CASSSGGRETQYF
cdr3_nt: TGTGCCAGCAGCAGCGGGGGGCGTGAGACCCAGTACTTC

v_call: TRBV6-5
j_call: TRBJ2-3
d_call: TRBD2
clone_size: -
cdr3_aa: CASRAGGLDTQYF
cdr3_nt: TGTGCCAGCAGAGCGGGGGGACTAGATACGCAGTATTTT

v_call: TRBV7-2
j_call: TRBJ2-3
d_call: -
clone_size: -
cdr3_aa: CASSPLEVADTQYF
cdr3_nt: TGTGCCAGCAGCCCATTGGAGGTGGCAGATACGCAGTATTTT

v_call: TRBV3-1/TRBV3-2
j_call: TRBJ2-3
d_call: TRBD1
clone_size: once
cdr3_aa: CASSQLKTGSSDTQYF
cdr3_nt: TGTGCCAGCAGCCAACTGAAGACAGGGTCGTCAGATACGCAGTATTTT

v_call: TRBV3-1/TRBV3-2
j_call: TRBJ2-1
d_call: TRBD2
clone_size: -
cdr3_aa: CASSQDWDASGTNLYNEQFF
cdr3_nt: TGTGCCAGCAGCCAAGATTGGGACGCTAGCGGGACGAACCTTTACAATGAGCAGTTCTTC

v_call: TRBV13
j_call: TRBJ1-3
d_call: TRBD1
clone_size: few
cdr3_aa: CASSGAPRQGAGNTIYF
cdr3_nt: TGTGCCAGCAGTGGGGCCCCGAGACAGGGGGCCGGAAACACCATATATTTT

v_call: TRBV6-5
j_call: TRBJ1-2
d_call: TRBD1
clone_size: -
cdr3_aa: CASSRTGITNYGYTF
cdr3_nt: TGTGCCAGCAGTCGGACAGGGATTACTAACTATGGCTACACCTTC

v_call: TRBV28
j_call: TRBJ2-5
d_call: TRBD2
clone_size: -
cdr3_aa: CASSLTSEQETQYF
cdr3_nt: TGTGCCAGCAGCCTCACTAGCGAACAAGAGACCCAGTACTTC

v_call: TRBV9
j_call: TRBJ2-7
d_call: TRBD1
clone_size: -
cdr3_aa: CASSDRQGVSEQYF
cdr3_nt: TGTGCCAGCAGCGACCGACAGGGGGTCAGCGAGCAGTACTTC

v_call: TRBV3-1/TRBV3-2
j_call: TRBJ1-2
d_call: -
clone_size: -
cdr3_aa: CASSPRGGGYTF
cdr3_nt: TGTGCCAGCAGCCCTCGGGGGGGAGGCTACACCTTC

v_call: TRBV6-2/TRBV6-3
j_call: TRBJ2-5
d_call: TRBD1
clone_size: -
cdr3_aa: CASSQRRDRKETQYF
cdr3_nt: TGTGCCAGCAGCCAACGCCGGGACAGGAAAGAGACCCAGTACTTC

v_call: TRBV9
j_call: TRBJ1-6
d_call: -
clone_size: -
cdr3_aa: CASSAETNSPLHF
cdr3_nt: TGTGCCAGCAGCGCAGAAACTAATTCACCCCTCCACTTT

v_call: TRBV6-4
j_call: TRBJ1-1
d_call: -
clone_size: -
cdr3_aa: CASSADRLNTEAFF
cdr3_nt: TGTGCCAGCAGTGCGGACAGACTGAACACTGAAGCTTTCTTT